One sample yielded the 21 T cell receptor beta chains listed below, sequenced in a study of T cell responses to AZD1222 COVID-19 vaccine. This table comes from immunoSEQ multiplex PCR, and its TCRdb copy is limited to in-frame clones, with some not included. Of 150,000 to 200,000 clones listed, approximately 89% are singletons. Here the sequenced sample was peripheral blood, taken 28 days after the second AZD1222 dose. These receptors were collected from an adult who received the AZD1222 COVID-19 vaccine.

The chain uses TRBV7-9 and TRBJ1-2, with D maybe TRBD1 (6 bases). Germline values: CDR1 SEHNR, CDR2 FQNEAQ (reference sequence). Trimming left V 2 bases short and J 8 bases short, with 15 bases between. The length of the CDR3 is 14 residues. The CDR3 nucleotides are TGTGCCAGCAGCTTATCTGAGGGGGTTCGGGGCTACACCTTC. Translating gives CASSLSEGVRGYTF.

V gene TRBV9 combines with J gene TRBJ1-1; 10 bases agree with TRBD1. Germline V gene lookup returns CDR1 SGDLS and CDR2 YYNGEE. The CDR3 totals 16 residues. V trimming: 4 bases; J trimming: 4 bases; junction bases outside the gene matches: 10. As DNA, the CDR3 is TGTGCCAGCAGCCCTCCGGGACAGGGGTTTCGCACTGAAGCTTTCTTT. This gives the protein CASSPPGQGFRTEAFF.

The rearrangement uses TRBV9 and TRBJ1-3, with D unresolved. CDR1 and CDR2 (germline): SGDLS, YYNGEE. The V end was cut by 1 base, the J end by 0 bases, with 14 bases between. There are 17 residues in the CDR3. DNA of the CDR3: TGTGCCAGCAGCGTACGACCCCCGGGAGACTCTGGAAACACCATATATTTT. Protein sequence: CASSVRPPGDSGNTIYF.

This sequence joins TRBV11-2 and TRBJ1-3, with 7 nucleotides matching TRBD1. Germline V gene data show CDR1 as SGHAT and CDR2 as FQNNGV. The J segment lost 2 bases and the V segment lost 5 bases, leaving 6 bases of the junction unmatched. The CDR3 has 15 amino acids. CDR3 nucleotides: TGTGCCAGCAGCCCGGGACAGTCCCCTGGAAACACCATATATTTT. This translates into CASSPGQSPGNTIYF.

This chain connects TRBV19 to TRBJ2-5; 8 positions agree with TRBD1. The CDR3 runs to 15 residues. Germline V gene sequence: CDR1 LNHDA, CDR2 SQIVND (reference sequence). After removal of 9 bases from V and 5 bases from J, the junction contained 14 bases not matched to a gene. CDR3 loop: CARVRGTGFWETQYF. The CDR3 bases are TGTGCCAGGGTTAGGGGGACAGGCTTCTGGGAGACCCAGTACTTC.

This clone has a single count. The J gene is TRBJ2-1, the V gene TRBV10-1; tentatively, D is TRBD1 (5 bases). CDR3 size: 13 residues. Trimming took 7 bases from V and 2 from J, leaving 9 bases between them. Germline CDR1 reads WNHNN; CDR2 reads SYGVQD (reference sequence). The CDR3 sequence: CASNQGTYNEQFF. The CDR3 bases are TGCGCCAGCAACCAGGGCACCTACAATGAGCAGTTCTTC.

This chain uses TRBV28 with TRBJ2-1; maybe TRBD1 (5 bases). Germline CDR1 reads MDHEN; CDR2 reads SYDVKM. The CDR3 has 16 residues. V was shortened by 6 bases and J by 1 base, with 16 bases between the two germline ends. This chain's CDR3 is CASRFLDSKSYNEQFF. CDR3 bases: TGTGCCAGCAGGTTTTTAGACAGTAAATCCTACAATGAGCAGTTCTTC.

The CDR3 is CASSLGGAGGYTF. The CDR3 nucleotides read TGTGCCAGCAGCCTCGGGGGGGCGGGCGGCTACACCTTC. This chain uses TRBV5-5 with TRBJ1-2; the D gene is possibly TRBD1 (6 bases). The CDR3 loop spans 13 amino acids. Germline V lookup: CDR1 SGHKS, CDR2 YYEKEE (reference sequence). The V gene lost 4 bases and the J gene lost 8 bases, with 15 bases spanning the gap.

The gene calls are TRBV27 and TRBJ1-1; D gene uncertain. Between the trimmed V and J ends, which lost 6 bases and 2 bases, there was a span of 13 bases. Looked up from germline, CDR1 is MNHEY and CDR2 is SMNVEV (reference sequence). CDR3 length: 14 amino acids. CDR3 residues: CASSGVDPNTEAFF. Written as DNA, the CDR3 is TGTGCCAGCAGCGGGGTCGACCCAAACACTGAAGCTTTCTTT.

This rearrangement joins TRBV25-1 to TRBJ2-5; possibly TRBD2 for D (5 bases). The germline gives CDR1 MGHDK, CDR2 SYGVNS. CDR3 length: 13 residues. V was shortened by 5 bases and J by 4 bases, with 11 bases between the two germline ends. The CDR3 spells CASSLRTGETQYF. In DNA form, the CDR3 reads TGTGCCAGCAGTTTACGGACTGGAGAGACCCAGTACTTC. Full variable domain (outside the CDR3, taken from reference TRBV25-1 and TRBJ2-5): EADIYQTPRYLVIGTGKKITLECSQTMGHDKMYWYQQDPGMELHLIHYSYGVNSTEKGDLSSESTVSRIRTEHFPLTLESARPSHTSQYLCASSLRTGETQYFGPGTRLLVL.

This clone was seen once. The chain joins TRBV9 to TRBJ2-3; 12 positions match TRBD2. From germline, CDR1 is SGDLS and CDR2 YYNGEE. J gave up 0 bases and V 0 bases, and 8 bases lay outside the gene matches. The CDR3 extends over 19 amino acids. The CDR3 nucleotides are TGTGCCAGCAGCGTAGGACTAGCGGGAGAAGTGGGGAGCACAGATACGCAGTATTTT. Encoded protein: CASSVGLAGEVGSTDTQYF.

This clone appeared once. This chain connects TRBV7-3 to TRBJ2-3; 12 nucleotides agree with TRBD2. The V gene end was trimmed by 5 bases and the J gene end by 2 bases; junction bases not matched to a gene: 2. The germline V gene encodes CDR1 SGHTA and CDR2 FQGTGA. The CDR3 extends over 15 amino acids. CDR3 amino acids: CASSRTSGATDTQYF. Written as DNA, the CDR3 is TGTGCCAGCAGCAGGACTAGCGGGGCCACAGATACGCAGTATTTT.

The rearrangement links TRBV2 to TRBJ1-1; TRBD1 matches at 8 bases. Trimming took 5 bases from V and 3 from J; bases not matched to a gene: 5. Germline V gives CDR1 SNHLY, CDR2 FYNNEI. The CDR3 has 14 residues. The CDR3 DNA reads TGTGCCAGCAGTTTTCGACAGGGGCACACTGAAGCTTTCTTT. This gives the protein CASSFRQGHTEAFF.

The chain carries TRBV27 and TRBJ1-1; TRBD1 matches 8 bases. The ends lost 5 bases at V and 1 base at J; junction bases unmatched: 9. Germline V lookup: CDR1 MNHEY, CDR2 SMNVEV (reference sequence). The CDR3 consists of 16 residues. This CDR3 reads CASSLRNRGENTEAFF. The DNA of the CDR3 is TGTGCCAGCAGTCTACGCAACAGGGGGGAGAACACTGAAGCTTTCTTT.

The genes are TRBV6-1 and TRBJ1-5; D remains unclear. V was trimmed by 4 bases and J by 0 bases, leaving 13 bases between them. The CDR3 has 16 amino acids. Germline CDR1 MNHNS, CDR2 SASEGT. The CDR3 coding sequence is TGTGCCAGCAGTGCGGGCAGTGGCTTTAGCAATCAGCCCCAGCATTTT. Protein product: CASSAGSGFSNQPQHF.

The chain joins TRBV3-1 (or the pseudogene TRBV3-2) to TRBJ2-7; 12 bases match TRBD2. Per the germline V gene, CDR1 is LGHDT and CDR2 is YNNKEL (reference sequence). CDR3 size: 14 residues. After removal of 6 bases from V and 5 bases from J, the junction contained 5 bases not matched to a gene. In DNA, the CDR3 is TGTGCCAGCAGAAGGGCTAGCGGGAGGGACGAGCAGTACTTC. It codes for CASRRASGRDEQYF.

This clone was seen more than once but under ten times. The genes are TRBV6-1 and TRBJ2-7, with 9 positions matching TRBD2. Per the germline V gene, CDR1 is MNHNS and CDR2 is SASEGT. Germline trimming cut 5 bases from V and 5 bases from J; bases unmatched to any gene: 10. The CDR3 runs 15 residues. The CDR3: CASSPGTSQGHEQYF. In DNA, the CDR3 is TGTGCCAGCAGTCCCGGGACTAGCCAAGGGCACGAGCAGTACTTC.

This clone was seen more than once but under ten times. The V and J genes are TRBV28 and TRBJ2-5; 7 nucleotides match TRBD2. This CDR3 has 13 residues. V lost 4 bases to trimming and J lost 4 bases; unmatched junction nucleotides: 3. Germline assignment: CDR1 MDHEN and CDR2 SYDVKM. The CDR3 bases are TGTGCCAGCAGTTGGGGGGGTTTAGAGACCCAGTACTTC. Translated: CASSWGGLETQYF.

The rearrangement joins TRBV28 to TRBJ2-2; D call uncertain. Trimming left V 7 bases short and J 6 bases short, with 12 bases between. The CDR3 contains 13 residues. The germline V gene encodes CDR1 MDHEN and CDR2 SYDVKM. CDR3 sequence (DNA): TGTGCCAGCACTACCTCCAGGCCCGGGGAGCTGTTTTTT. It encodes CASTTSRPGELFF. The variable domain in full, completed from reference TRBV28 and TRBJ2-2, reads DVKVTQSSRYLVKRTGEKVFLECVQDMDHENMFWYRQDPGLGLRLIYFSYDVKMKEKGDIPEGYSVSREKKERFSLILESASTNQTSMYLCASTTSRPGELFFGEGSRLTVL.

The count of this clone is one. The chain has TRBV9 and TRBJ2-7, with D possibly called TRBD1 or TRBD2 (6 bases each). Trimming shortened V by 4 bases and J by 0 bases, and 14 bases separated the two germline ends. The CDR3 length is 15 residues. CDR1 is SGDLS, CDR2 YYNGEE, per germline. Here the CDR3 reads CASSHGGGPSYEQYF. The DNA for the CDR3 is TGTGCCAGCAGCCACGGGGGCGGGCCCTCCTACGAGCAGTACTTC.

The J gene is TRBJ1-2, the V gene TRBV4-1; TRBD1 is a possible D gene (6 bases). With 3 bases removed from V and 8 bases from J, the gap between germline ends came to 13 bases. The CDR3 length is 13 residues. Germline V gives CDR1 MGHRA, CDR2 YSYEKL. The CDR3, as DNA: TGCGCCAGCAGCCAGGGGGCTAGCGGGGGCTACACCTTC. It is translated as CASSQGASGGYTF.